Sequencing of this TCR beta chain was carried out in a study of CD8 T cells in ankylosing spondylitis. V was shortened by 6 bases and J by 5 bases, with 20 bases between the two germline ends. The CDR3 totals 14 residues. Germline assignment: CDR1 SQVTM and CDR2 ANQGSEA. In this sample, this clonotype turned up many times. Antigen specificity is unknown. Study-wide results and caveats: Reported data indicate significant enrichment of disease-linked clones within matched ankylosing spondylitis synovial fluid. Seemingly characteristic of ankylosing spondylitis blood was a TCR beta motif consisting of 7 or 8 highly homologous variants. Certain motif variants had earlier appeared in reactive arthritis synovial fluid and blood.

Making the TCR beta libraries involved quantitative 5'-RACE with molecular barcodes. From the 5' RACE reads, TCRdb called clonotypes with MiXCR, one entry per CDR3 protein. The data contain about 130,000 distinct CDR3 sequences, 7% to 10% of them singletons. Source material: blood, either unsorted or a sorted T cell fraction (not recorded which). The chain has TRBV29-1 and TRBJ2-7, with D unclear. This sequence was found in a male donor with ankylosing spondylitis or in good health (not recorded which). The CDR3 spells CSVVIDPLSHEQYF. CDR3 nucleotides: TGCAGCGTGGTTATAGATCCCCTCTCACACGAGCAGTACTTC.